This T cell receptor beta chain was identified during a study of cytotoxic CD8 clonotypes in ibrutinib-treated CLL. Investigators sought sequencing depths of between 1 in 200,000 and 1 in 1 million T cells. Profiled with immunoSEQ multiplex PCR; TCRdb holds only in-frame clones, not every one. The sample carries some 140,000 clones, approximately 89% recorded once. V shed 7 bases and J 1 base; nucleotides not matched to a gene: 6. This CDR3 region has 14 residues. The germline gives CDR1 SNHLY, CDR2 FYNNEI. Broader study findings: The study found public clonotypes uncommon, contracting or stable on treatment. T-cell clonality at baseline went above that of age-matched healthy donors and rose and fell with circulating CD8+ T-cell counts.

Cryopreserved PBMCs supplied about 1.9 micrograms of genomic DNA for TCR beta libraries. In the case of this clone: What it binds is unknown.

This TCR was sampled from a human donor with chronic lymphocytic leukemia. V usage is TRBV2 and J usage is TRBJ2-7; 8 bases map to TRBD1. Sequenced here: PBMCs, sampled after 12 months of ibrutinib treatment. The CDR3 is CASTEWTGSYEQYF. CDR3 coding DNA: TGTGCCAGCACCGAGTGGACAGGGTCCTACGAGCAGTACTTC.